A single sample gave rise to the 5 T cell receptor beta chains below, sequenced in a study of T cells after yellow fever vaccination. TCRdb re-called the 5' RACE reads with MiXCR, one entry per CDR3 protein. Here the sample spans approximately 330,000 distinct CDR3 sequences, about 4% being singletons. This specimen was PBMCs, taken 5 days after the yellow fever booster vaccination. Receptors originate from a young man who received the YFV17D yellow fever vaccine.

The CDR3 DNA reads TGTGCTAGTGGCCGGGATAATCAGCCCCAGCATTTT. This codes for CASGRDNQPQHF. The chain links TRBV12-5 to TRBJ1-5, with D hard to call. This CDR3 contains 12 residues. Germline V gene data show CDR1 as LGHNT and CDR2 as FRNRAP. The V gene lost 6 bases and the J gene lost 4 bases, with 7 bases spanning the gap.

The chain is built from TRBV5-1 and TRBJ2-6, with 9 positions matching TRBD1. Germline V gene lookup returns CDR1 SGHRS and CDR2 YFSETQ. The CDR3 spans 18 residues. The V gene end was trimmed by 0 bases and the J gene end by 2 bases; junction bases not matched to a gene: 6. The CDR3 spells CASSLAGDRAAGANVLTF. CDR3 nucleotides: TGCGCCAGCAGCTTGGCCGGGGACAGGGCAGCTGGGGCCAACGTCCTGACTTTC.

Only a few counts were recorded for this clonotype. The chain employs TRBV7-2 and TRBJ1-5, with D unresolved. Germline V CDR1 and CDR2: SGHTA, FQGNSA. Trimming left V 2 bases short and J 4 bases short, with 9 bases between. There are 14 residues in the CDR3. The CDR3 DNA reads TGTGCCAGCAGCTTAATTAAGGAGAATCAGCCCCAGCATTTT. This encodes CASSLIKENQPQHF. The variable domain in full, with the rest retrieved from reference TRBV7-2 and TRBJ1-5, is GAGVSQSPSNKVTEKGKDVELRCDPISGHTALYWYRQSLGQGLEFLIYFQGNSAPDKSGLPSDRFSAERTGGSVSTLTIQRTQQEDSAVYLCASSLIKENQPQHFGDGTRLSIL.

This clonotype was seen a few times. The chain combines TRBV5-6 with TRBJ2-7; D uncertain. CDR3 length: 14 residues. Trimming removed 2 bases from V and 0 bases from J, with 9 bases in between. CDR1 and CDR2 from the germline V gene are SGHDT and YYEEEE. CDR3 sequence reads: CASSFRATSYEQYV. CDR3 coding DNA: TGTGCCAGCAGCTTCCGGGCGACCTCCTACGAGCAGTACGTC.

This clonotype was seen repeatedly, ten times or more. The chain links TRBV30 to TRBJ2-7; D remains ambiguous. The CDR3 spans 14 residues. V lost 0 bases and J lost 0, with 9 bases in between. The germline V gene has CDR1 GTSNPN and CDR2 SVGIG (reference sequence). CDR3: CAWSVYGTSYEQYF. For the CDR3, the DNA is TGTGCCTGGAGTGTCTACGGAACCTCCTACGAGCAGTACTTC. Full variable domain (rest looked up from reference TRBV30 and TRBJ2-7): SQTIHQWPATLVQPVGSPLSLECTVEGTSNPNLYWYRQAAGRGLQLLFYSVGIGQISSEVPQNLSASRPQDRQFILSSKKLLLSDSGFYLCAWSVYGTSYEQYFGPGTRLTVT.